The 3 T cell receptor beta chains below come from one sample, sequenced in a study of cytomegalovirus exposure and HLA in healthy donors. Both 60 Vbeta primers and 13 Jbeta primers went into the PCR. The method was immunoSEQ multiplex PCR; TCRdb's version includes in-frame clones alone and lacks a portion of them. The repertoire includes 65,000 to 90,000 clones, about four fifths of them detected once, and 8% to 9% sits in the top ten. The sample consisted of PBMCs. All receptors come from a middle-aged woman in good health and CMV-seropositive.

By share of the sample, this clone is medium-sized. The genes are TRBV28 and TRBJ2-7; 8 bases agree with TRBD2. The CDR3 spans 14 residues. The V gene end was trimmed by 3 bases and the J gene end by 6 bases; junction bases not matched to a gene: 7. Germline CDR1 is MDHEN and CDR2 is SYDVKM. The CDR3 spells CASSFSGTTGEQYF. The CDR3 region has the DNA TGTGCCAGCAGTTTTAGCGGGACGACGGGCGAGCAGTACTTC.

This clone was seen repeatedly, ten times or more. The V call is TRBV7-9, the J call TRBJ1-2; 7 bases agree with TRBD1. With V trimmed by 5 bases and J by 5 bases, 14 bases remained unmatched. CDR1 is SEHNR, CDR2 FQNEAQ, per germline (reference sequence). The CDR3 covers 16 residues. CDR3 DNA: TGTGCCAGCAGCGACGTCATAGGGGGCGCGGTGTATGGCTACACCTTC. This sequence encodes CASSDVIGGAVYGYTF.

This chain connects TRBV6-5 to TRBJ1-5, with D perhaps matching TRBD1 (6 bases). This CDR3 is 15 amino acids long. V lost 6 bases, J lost 0 bases, and 12 bases lay in between. Looked up from germline, CDR1 is MNHEY and CDR2 is SVGAGI. The CDR3 region is CASRSGQISNQPQHF. The DNA of the CDR3 is TGTGCCAGCAGATCCGGACAGATTAGCAATCAGCCCCAGCATTTT.